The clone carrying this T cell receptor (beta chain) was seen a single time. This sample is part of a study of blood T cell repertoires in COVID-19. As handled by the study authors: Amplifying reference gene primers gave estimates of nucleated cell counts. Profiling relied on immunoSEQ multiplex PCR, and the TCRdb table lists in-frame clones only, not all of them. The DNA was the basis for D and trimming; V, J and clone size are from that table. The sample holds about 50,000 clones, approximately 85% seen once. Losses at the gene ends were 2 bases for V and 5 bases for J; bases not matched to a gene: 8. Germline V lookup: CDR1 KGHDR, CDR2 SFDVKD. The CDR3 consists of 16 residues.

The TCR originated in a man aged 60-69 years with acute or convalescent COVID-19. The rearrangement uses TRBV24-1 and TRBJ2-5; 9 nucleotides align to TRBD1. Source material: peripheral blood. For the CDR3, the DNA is TGTGCCACCAGTGATTCACTACAGGGGGCCGGGGAGACCCAGTACTTC. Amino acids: CATSDSLQGAGETQYF.